The next 21 T cell receptor beta chains were all read from a single sample in a study of T cells in Graves' hyperthyroidism and ophthalmopathy. TCR beta CDR3 sequences were amplified from RNA transcripts. An initial round of RT-PCR targeting the TCR CDR3 relied on the HTBI primer set. TCRdb passed the multiplex PCR reads through MiXCR, listing each CDR3 protein once. The table has 600,000 to 800,000 distinct CDR3 sequences, 30% to 40% seen once. The sample taken for sequencing was blood. All receptors come from a woman in her 40s with Graves' hyperthyroidism.

Comment on this clonotype: This clone may be a read error of a much larger clone one base away. Because it lacks the conserved phenylalanine or tryptophan at the end, this CDR3 is likely a read error. The rearrangement uses TRBV7-2 and TRBJ2-5; TRBD2 might be the D (5 bases). The J call may not be correct, given that the DNA end is closer to TRBJ2-7. CDR1 is SGHTA, CDR2 FQGNSA, per germline. The CDR3 sequence is 13 residues long. CDR3 bases: TGTGCCAGCAGGCCTCGGGGAACCCACGAGCAGTACCTC. Translating it yields CASRPRGTHEQYL.

There are many counts of this clonotype. The rearrangement joins TRBV11-2 to TRBJ1-6; D ambiguous. This CDR3 is 13 amino acids long. The V gene's germline CDR1 is SGHAT and CDR2 FQNNGV. V lost 1 base and J lost 8, with 6 bases in between. The CDR3 nucleotides read TGTGCCAGCAGCTTAGTGGTGGATTCACCCCTCCACTTT. Its translation is CASSLVVDSPLHF.

Points on this clonotype: Likely a read error: the CDR3 ends without its conserved phenylalanine or tryptophan. The chain carries TRBV6-5 and TRBJ2-6; D possibly corresponds to TRBD2 (5 bases). The CDR3 is 9 amino acids. Germline assignment: CDR1 MNHEY and CDR2 SVGAGI. The CDR3 protein is CAISEGLTS. In nucleotides, the CDR3 is TGTGCCATCAGTGAGGGTCTGACTAGC.

The J gene is TRBJ1-1, the V gene TRBV5-5; 11 bases fit TRBD1. The CDR3 covers 14 residues. The V gene end was trimmed by 4 bases and the J gene end by 7 bases; junction bases not matched to a gene: 6. Per the germline V gene, CDR1 is SGHKS and CDR2 is YYEKEE (reference sequence). The CDR3: CASSGGTGGNEAFF. CDR3 sequence (DNA): TGTGCCAGCAGCGGAGGGACAGGGGGGAATGAAGCTTTCTTT.

The gene calls are TRBV4-1 and TRBJ2-7; D unclear. This CDR3 is built from 14 residues. Trimming removed 0 bases at V and 2 bases at J, with 8 bases between. CDR1 is MGHRA, CDR2 YSYEKL, per germline. The CDR3 DNA sequence: TGCGCCAGCAGCCAAGATTGGCAGACCTACGAGCAGTACTTC. This sequence encodes CASSQDWQTYEQYF.

This chain connects TRBV20-1 to TRBJ2-3; D possibly corresponds to TRBD2 (5 bases). The J call is in doubt because the DNA end fits TRBJ2-7 better. The CDR3 length is 13 residues. Germline CDR1 reads DFQATT; CDR2 reads SNEGSKA (reference sequence). The CDR3 nucleotides read TGCAGTGCTAGAGAGGCTAGCACAGATACGCAGTACTTC. It encodes CSAREASTDTQYF.

With respect to this clonotype: A much larger clonotype is one base distant, so this may be a read error. V is TRBV7-3 and J is TRBJ2-7; D is possibly TRBD2 (6 bases). The V gene lost 4 bases and the J gene lost 2 bases, with 18 bases spanning the gap. The CDR3 runs to 16 residues. Germline V gene lookup returns CDR1 SGHTA and CDR2 FQGTGA. CDR3 residues: CASSSRRGISAYEQYF. The DNA for the CDR3 is TGTGCCAGCAGCTCCCGACGGGGGATATCGGCCTACGAGCAGTACTTC. Full variable domain (rest looked up from reference TRBV7-3 and TRBJ2-7): GAGVSQTPSNKVTEKGKYVELRCDPISGHTALYWYRQSLGQGPEFLIYFQGTGAADDSGLPNDRFFAVRPEGSVSTLKIQRTERGDSAVYLCASSSRRGISAYEQYFGPGTRLTVT.

This clonotype came up many times. CDR3 in DNA: TGTGCCAGCAGTCCCGGGCGACAAAGCTACACCTTC. This encodes CASSPGRQSYTF. The chain carries TRBV6-5 and TRBJ1-2; D ambiguous. The CDR3 has 12 amino acids. Germline CDR1 is MNHEY and CDR2 is SVGAGI. V was shortened by 5 bases and J by 9 bases, with 13 bases between the two germline ends.

The chain links TRBV2 to TRBJ1-5, with 8 bases matching TRBD1. Germline V gives CDR1 SNHLY, CDR2 FYNNEI. This CDR3 spans 18 amino acids. V shed 5 bases, J shed 7 bases, and the junction held 19 bases outside the gene matches. This CDR3 is CASSYSSPRQGIRQPQHF. CDR3 DNA: TGTGCCAGCAGTTACTCTTCGCCACGACAGGGGATTCGCCAGCCCCAGCATTTT.

At least ten counts were recorded for this clonotype. The rearrangement links TRBV7-9 to TRBJ1-4, with D uncertain. This CDR3 region has 15 residues. The ends were cut back, 6 bases at V and 0 bases at J, with 11 bases in the middle. Per germline, CDR1 SEHNR and CDR2 FQNEAQ (reference sequence). Here the CDR3 DNA reads TGTGCCAGCAGTTGGACGGGCGCAACTAATGAAAAACTGTTTTTT. Translated: CASSWTGATNEKLFF.

This clonotype was counted at least ten times. V and J are TRBV2 and TRBJ2-6; D uncertain. V was shortened by 4 bases and J by 3 bases, with 1 base between the two germline ends. CDR3 size: 12 residues. Germline V lookup: CDR1 SNHLY, CDR2 FYNNEI. CDR3 sequence reads: CASSVGANVLTF. The CDR3 coding sequence is TGTGCCAGCAGTGTTGGGGCCAACGTCCTGACTTTC.

The rearrangement links TRBV7-9 to TRBJ2-7, with a weak D call TRBD2 (9 bases). The CDR3 covers 16 residues. The germline CDR1 and CDR2 sequences are SEHNR and FQNEAQ (reference sequence). V lost 5 bases to trimming and J lost 3 bases, with 20 bases between them. The CDR3 loop reads CASSGPGGGRVYEQYF. CDR3 nucleotides: TGTGCCAGCAGCGGGCCAGGGGGCGGGAGGGTCTACGAGCAGTACTTC.

This sequence joins TRBV7-9 and TRBJ2-7, with unresolved D. The germline V gene has CDR1 SEHNR and CDR2 FQNEAQ (reference sequence). CDR3 length equals 14 residues. With 5 bases removed from V and 2 bases from J, the gap between germline ends came to 13 bases. The CDR3 loop is CASSPPGLTYEQYF. The CDR3 DNA sequence: TGTGCCAGCAGCCCGCCCGGGCTTACCTACGAGCAGTACTTC. Drawing the rest from reference TRBV7-9 and TRBJ2-7, the complete variable domain is DTGVSQNPRHKITKRGQNVTFRCDPISEHNRLYWYRQTLGQGPEFLTYFQNEAQLEKSRLLSDRFSAERPKGSFSTLEIQRTEQGDSAMYLCASSPPGLTYEQYFGPGTRLTVT.

In this sample, this clonotype turned up a few times. A read error may account for a junction end that differs from germline. This chain joins TRBV7-7 and TRBJ1-5; D gene unclear. Germline V gene lookup returns CDR1 SSHAT and CDR2 FNYEAQ (reference sequence). The CDR3 is 13 amino acids. The CDR3 loop reads CASSLSAGQPQHF. CDR3 DNA: TGTGCTAGCAGCTTAAGTGCAGGTCAGCCCCAGCATTTT.

This clonotype has more than one count but fewer than ten. The rearrangement links TRBV6-2 or TRBV6-3 to TRBJ2-7; D not certain. Trimming left V 2 bases short and J 2 bases short, with 7 bases between. Looked up from germline, CDR1 is MNHEY and CDR2 is SVGEGT. The CDR3 is 13 amino acids. CDR3 protein: CASSYAHAYEQYF. DNA for the CDR3: TGTGCCAGCAGTTACGCTCATGCCTACGAGCAGTACTTC.

There are many counts of this clonotype. The J gene is TRBJ1-2, the V gene TRBV5-5; 7 bases fit TRBD1. This CDR3 comprises 13 residues. With V trimmed by 4 bases and J by 3 bases, 3 bases remained unmatched. Per germline, CDR1 SGHKS and CDR2 YYEKEE (reference sequence). CDR3 DNA: TGTGCCAGCAGCGCGGACAGGCACTATGGCTACACCTTC. It yields the protein CASSADRHYGYTF.

The V and J genes are TRBV4-2 and TRBJ1-5, with 8 bases aligning to TRBD1. This CDR3 spans 16 amino acids. V shed 6 bases, J shed 0 bases, and the junction held 7 bases outside the gene matches. CDR1 is LGHNA and CDR2 is YNFKEQ in the germline V gene. This CDR3 reads CASRATGDGSNQPQHF. The CDR3 DNA reads TGTGCCAGCAGGGCGACAGGGGATGGTAGCAATCAGCCCCAGCATTTT.

A single count supports this clonotype. The V call is TRBV10-1, the J call TRBJ2-5; D gene unclear. The V end lost 0 bases, the J end lost 5 bases, and 10 bases lay between the germline ends. The CDR3 is made up of 14 amino acids. In germline, CDR1 is WNHNN, CDR2 SYGVQD (reference sequence). The DNA for the CDR3 is TGCGCCAGCAGTGAGTCAGGGCTAAGGGAGACCCAGTACTTC. This encodes CASSESGLRETQYF.

This clonotype was observed a handful of times. The chain joins TRBV6-2 or TRBV6-3 to TRBJ2-7; weak D call: TRBD1 (7 bases). The V and J ends lost 8 bases and 2 bases respectively, with 10 bases between them. The CDR3 is made up of 12 amino acids. Germline V gene sequence: CDR1 MNHEY, CDR2 SVGEGT. CDR3 bases: TGTGCCAGCTGGAGGGGGCCCTACGAGCAGTACTTC. This encodes CASWRGPYEQYF.

This clonotype was recorded a few times. V and J are TRBV7-2 and TRBJ1-4; perhaps TRBD1 as D (5 bases). CDR1 SGHTA and CDR2 FQGNSA come from the germline V gene. This CDR3 region has 14 residues. The V gene lost 5 bases and the J gene lost 7 bases, with 14 bases spanning the gap. The CDR3 DNA follows: TGTGCCAGCAGCCAGTCGGGGCTGTCTGAAAAACTGTTTTTT. Amino acids: CASSQSGLSEKLFF.

This clonotype was recorded at least ten times. The rearrangement links TRBV9 to TRBJ1-4; D possibly corresponds to TRBD1 (6 bases). Looked up from germline, CDR1 is SGDLS and CDR2 is YYNGEE. Trimming shortened V by 3 bases and J by 7 bases, and 13 bases separated the two germline ends. The CDR3 loop spans 14 amino acids. The chain's CDR3 is CASSGSGVGEKLFF. CDR3 DNA sequence: TGTGCCAGCAGCGGATCAGGGGTCGGTGAAAAACTGTTTTTT.